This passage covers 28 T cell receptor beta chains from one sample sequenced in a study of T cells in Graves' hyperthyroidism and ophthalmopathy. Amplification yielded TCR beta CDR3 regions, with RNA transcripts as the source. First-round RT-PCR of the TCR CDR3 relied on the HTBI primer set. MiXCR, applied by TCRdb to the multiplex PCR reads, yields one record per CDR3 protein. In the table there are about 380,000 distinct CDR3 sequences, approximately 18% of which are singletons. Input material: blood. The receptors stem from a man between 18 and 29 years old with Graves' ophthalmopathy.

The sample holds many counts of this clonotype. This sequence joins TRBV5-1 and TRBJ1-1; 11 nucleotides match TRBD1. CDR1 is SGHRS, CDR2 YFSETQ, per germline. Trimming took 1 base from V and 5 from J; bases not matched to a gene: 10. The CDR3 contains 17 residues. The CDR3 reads CASSLRTPGQGGTEAFF. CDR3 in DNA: TGCGCCAGCAGCTTGAGGACACCGGGACAGGGGGGGACTGAAGCTTTCTTT.

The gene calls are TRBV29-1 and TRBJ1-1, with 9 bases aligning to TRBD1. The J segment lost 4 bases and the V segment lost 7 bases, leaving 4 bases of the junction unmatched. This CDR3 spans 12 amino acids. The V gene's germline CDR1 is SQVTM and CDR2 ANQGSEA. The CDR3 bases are TGCAGCGGGACAGGGGCGGGCACTGAAGCTTTCTTT. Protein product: CSGTGAGTEAFF. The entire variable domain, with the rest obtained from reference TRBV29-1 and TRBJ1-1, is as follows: SAVISQKPSRDICQRGTSLTIQCQVDSQVTMMFWYRQQPGQSLTLIATANQGSEATYESGFVIDKFPISRPNLTFSTLTVSNMSPEDSSIYLCSGTGAGTEAFFGQGTRLTVV.

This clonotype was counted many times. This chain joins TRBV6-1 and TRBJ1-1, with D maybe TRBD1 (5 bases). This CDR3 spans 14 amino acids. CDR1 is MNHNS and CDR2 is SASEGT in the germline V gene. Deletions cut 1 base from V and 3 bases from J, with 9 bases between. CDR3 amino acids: CASSEVGRDTEAFF. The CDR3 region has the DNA TGTGCCAGCAGTGAAGTGGGCAGGGACACTGAAGCTTTCTTT.

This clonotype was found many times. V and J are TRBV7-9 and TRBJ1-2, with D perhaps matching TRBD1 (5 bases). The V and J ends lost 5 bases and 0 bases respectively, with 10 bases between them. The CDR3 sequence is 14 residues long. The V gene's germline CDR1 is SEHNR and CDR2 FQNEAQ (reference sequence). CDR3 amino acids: CASSPPTANYGYTF. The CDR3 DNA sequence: TGTGCCAGCAGCCCCCCGACAGCTAACTATGGCTACACCTTC.

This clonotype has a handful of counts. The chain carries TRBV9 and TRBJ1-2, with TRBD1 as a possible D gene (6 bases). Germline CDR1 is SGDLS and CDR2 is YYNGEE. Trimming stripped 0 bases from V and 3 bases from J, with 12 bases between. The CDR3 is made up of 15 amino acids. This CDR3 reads CASSVGGALDYGYTF. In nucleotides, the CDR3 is TGTGCCAGCAGCGTAGGGGGGGCCCTCGACTATGGCTACACCTTC.

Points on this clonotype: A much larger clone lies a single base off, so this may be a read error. The CDR3 loop is CAGSEGPMSSYEQYF. The CDR3 region has the DNA TGTGCCGGCAGTGAGGGACCGATGAGCTCCTACGAGCAGTACTTC. The chain is built from TRBV12-3 or TRBV12-4 and TRBJ2-7; D possibly matches TRBD1 or TRBD2 (5 bases each). The CDR3 has 15 residues.

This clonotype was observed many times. For the CDR3, the DNA is TGTGCCACCAGTGACCTGGGGGGGAAGTCCGATGAGCAGTTCTTC. Translated: CATSDLGGKSDEQFF. The gene calls are TRBV24-1 and TRBJ2-1, with 7 bases fitting TRBD2. V was pared by 4 bases and J by 8 bases, with 10 bases of the junction left unmatched. Germline CDR1 is KGHDR and CDR2 is SFDVKD. CDR3 length: 15 residues.

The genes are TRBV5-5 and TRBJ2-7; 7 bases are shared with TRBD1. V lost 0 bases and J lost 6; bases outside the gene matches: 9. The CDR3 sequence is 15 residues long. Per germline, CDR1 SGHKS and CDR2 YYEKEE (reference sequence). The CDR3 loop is CASSLAPHRGGEQYF. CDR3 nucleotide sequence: TGTGCCAGCAGCTTGGCCCCACACAGGGGCGGCGAGCAGTACTTC.

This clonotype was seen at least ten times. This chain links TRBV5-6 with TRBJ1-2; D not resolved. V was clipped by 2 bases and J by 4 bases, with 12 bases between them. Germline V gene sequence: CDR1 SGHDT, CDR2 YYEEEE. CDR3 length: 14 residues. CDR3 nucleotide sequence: TGTGCCAGCAGCTTTTATGGAGGGAGCTATGGCTACACCTTC. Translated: CASSFYGGSYGYTF.

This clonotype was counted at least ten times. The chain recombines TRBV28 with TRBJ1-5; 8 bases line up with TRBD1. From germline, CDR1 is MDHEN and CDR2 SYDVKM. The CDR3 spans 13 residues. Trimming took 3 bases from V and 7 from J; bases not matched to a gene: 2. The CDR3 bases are TGTGCCAGCAGTTTGACAGGGGAGCAGCCCCAGCATTTT. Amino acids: CASSLTGEQPQHF.

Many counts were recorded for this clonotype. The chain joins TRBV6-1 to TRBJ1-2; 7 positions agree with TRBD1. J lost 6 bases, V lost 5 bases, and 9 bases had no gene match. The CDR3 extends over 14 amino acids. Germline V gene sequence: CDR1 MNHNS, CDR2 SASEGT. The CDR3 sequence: CASSSLDRRDGYTF. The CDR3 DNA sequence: TGTGCCAGCAGTTCCCTGGACAGGAGAGATGGCTACACCTTC.

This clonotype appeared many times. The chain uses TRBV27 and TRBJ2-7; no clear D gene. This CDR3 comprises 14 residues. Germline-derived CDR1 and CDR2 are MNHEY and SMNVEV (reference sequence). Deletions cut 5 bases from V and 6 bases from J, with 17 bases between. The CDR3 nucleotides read TGTGCCAGCAGTCTAGGACCACCACCCCTCGAGCAGTACTTC. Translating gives CASSLGPPPLEQYF.

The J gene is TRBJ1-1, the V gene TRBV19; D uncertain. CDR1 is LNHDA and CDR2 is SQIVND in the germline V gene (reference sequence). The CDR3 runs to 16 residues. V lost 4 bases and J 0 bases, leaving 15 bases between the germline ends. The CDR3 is CASSSQAITMNTEAFF. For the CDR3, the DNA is TGTGCCAGTAGTAGCCAGGCGATCACTATGAACACTGAAGCTTTCTTT.

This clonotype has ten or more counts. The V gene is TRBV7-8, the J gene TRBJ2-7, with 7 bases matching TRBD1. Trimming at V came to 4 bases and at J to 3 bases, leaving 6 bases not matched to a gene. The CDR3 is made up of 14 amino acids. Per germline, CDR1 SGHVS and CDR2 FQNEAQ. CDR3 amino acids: CASSSSSGGYEQYF. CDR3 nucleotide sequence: TGTGCCAGCAGCTCAAGCTCAGGGGGCTACGAGCAGTACTTC.

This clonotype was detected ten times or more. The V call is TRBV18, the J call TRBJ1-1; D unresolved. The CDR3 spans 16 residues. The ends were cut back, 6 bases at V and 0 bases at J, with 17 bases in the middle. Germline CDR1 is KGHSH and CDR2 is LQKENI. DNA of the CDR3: TGTGCCAGCTCCCCGGTGTTGAGCCCGATGAACACTGAAGCTTTCTTT. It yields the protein CASSPVLSPMNTEAFF. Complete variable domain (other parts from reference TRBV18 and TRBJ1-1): NAGVMQNPRHLVRRRGQEARLRCSPMKGHSHVYWYRQLPEEGLKFMVYLQKENIIDESGMPKERFSAEFPKEGPSILRIQQVVRGDSAAYFCASSPVLSPMNTEAFFGQGTRLTVV.

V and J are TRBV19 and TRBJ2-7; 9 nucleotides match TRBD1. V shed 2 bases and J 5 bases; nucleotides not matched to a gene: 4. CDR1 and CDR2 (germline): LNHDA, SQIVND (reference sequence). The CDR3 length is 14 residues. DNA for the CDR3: TGTGCCAGTAGTATAAGGGACAGGGTCAACGAGCAGTACTTC. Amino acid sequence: CASSIRDRVNEQYF.

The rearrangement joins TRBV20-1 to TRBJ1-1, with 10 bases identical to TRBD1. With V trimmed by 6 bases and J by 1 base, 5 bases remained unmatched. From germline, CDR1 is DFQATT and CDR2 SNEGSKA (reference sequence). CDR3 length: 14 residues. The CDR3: CSAQTGGPNTEAFF. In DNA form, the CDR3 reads TGCAGTGCGCAGACAGGGGGCCCGAACACTGAAGCTTTCTTT.

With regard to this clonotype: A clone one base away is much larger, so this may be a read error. The DNA for the CDR3 is TGTGCCAGCAGTGAGGGATTGGTGTCCTCAGATACGCAGTATTTT. Protein: CASSEGLVSSDTQYF. V gene TRBV6-1 combines with J gene TRBJ2-3; D remains ambiguous. Trimming took 3 bases from V and 4 from J, leaving 14 bases between them. CDR3 length: 15 residues. Germline assignment: CDR1 MNHNS and CDR2 SASEGT.

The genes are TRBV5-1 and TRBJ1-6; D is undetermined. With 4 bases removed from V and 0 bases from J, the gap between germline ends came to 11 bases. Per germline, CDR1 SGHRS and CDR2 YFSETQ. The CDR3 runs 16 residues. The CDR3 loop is CASSEHTSSYNSPLHF. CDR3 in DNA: TGCGCCAGCAGCGAACACACGAGCTCCTATAATTCACCCCTCCACTTT.

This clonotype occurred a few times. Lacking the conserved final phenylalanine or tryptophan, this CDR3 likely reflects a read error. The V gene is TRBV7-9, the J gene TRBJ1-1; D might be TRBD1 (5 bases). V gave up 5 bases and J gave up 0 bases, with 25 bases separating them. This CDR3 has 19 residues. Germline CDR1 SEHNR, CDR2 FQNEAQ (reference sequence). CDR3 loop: CASSVGRLGTPRLNTEAFS. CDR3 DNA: TGTGCCAGCAGCGTAGGGCGTTTGGGGACTCCCAGGCTGAACACTGAAGCTTTCTCT.

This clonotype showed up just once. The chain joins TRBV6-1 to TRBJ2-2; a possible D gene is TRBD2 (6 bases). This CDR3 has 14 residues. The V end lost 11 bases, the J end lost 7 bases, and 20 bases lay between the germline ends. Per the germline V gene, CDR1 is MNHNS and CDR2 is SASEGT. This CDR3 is CAGGKREWGGELFF. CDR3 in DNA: TGTGCCGGCGGGAAAAGGGAATGGGGCGGGGAGCTGTTTTTT.

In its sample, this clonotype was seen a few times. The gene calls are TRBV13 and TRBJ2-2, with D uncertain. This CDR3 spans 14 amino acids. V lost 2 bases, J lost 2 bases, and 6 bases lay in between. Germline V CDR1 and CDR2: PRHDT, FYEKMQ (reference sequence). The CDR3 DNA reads TGTGCCAGCAGCTTACACGGTAACACCGGGGAGCTGTTTTTT. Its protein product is CASSLHGNTGELFF.

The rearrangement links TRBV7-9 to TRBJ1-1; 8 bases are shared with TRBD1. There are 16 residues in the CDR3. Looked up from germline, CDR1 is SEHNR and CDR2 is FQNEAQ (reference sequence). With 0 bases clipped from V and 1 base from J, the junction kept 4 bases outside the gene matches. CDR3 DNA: TGTGCCAGCAGCTTAGCGCAGGGGGCCCAGAACACTGAAGCTTTCTTT. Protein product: CASSLAQGAQNTEAFF.

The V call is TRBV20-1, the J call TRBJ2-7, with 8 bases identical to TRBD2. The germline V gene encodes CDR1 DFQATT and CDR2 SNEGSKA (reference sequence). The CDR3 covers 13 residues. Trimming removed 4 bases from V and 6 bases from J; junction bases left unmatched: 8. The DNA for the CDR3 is TGCAGTGCTACCAAGCGGGAGAATGGCGAGCAGTACTTC. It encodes CSATKRENGEQYF.

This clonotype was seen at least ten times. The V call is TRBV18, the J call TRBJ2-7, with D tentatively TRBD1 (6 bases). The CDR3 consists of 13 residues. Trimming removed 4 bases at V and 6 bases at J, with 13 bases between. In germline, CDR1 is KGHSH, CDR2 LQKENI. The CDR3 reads CASSQLQGSEQYF. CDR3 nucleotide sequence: TGTGCCAGCTCACAATTACAGGGTAGCGAGCAGTACTTC.

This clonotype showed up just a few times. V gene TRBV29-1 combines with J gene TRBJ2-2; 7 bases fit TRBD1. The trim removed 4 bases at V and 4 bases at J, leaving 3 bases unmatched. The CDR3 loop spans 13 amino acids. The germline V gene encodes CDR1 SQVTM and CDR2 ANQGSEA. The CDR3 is CSVAGQATGELFF. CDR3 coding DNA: TGCAGCGTTGCCGGACAGGCCACCGGGGAGCTGTTTTTT.

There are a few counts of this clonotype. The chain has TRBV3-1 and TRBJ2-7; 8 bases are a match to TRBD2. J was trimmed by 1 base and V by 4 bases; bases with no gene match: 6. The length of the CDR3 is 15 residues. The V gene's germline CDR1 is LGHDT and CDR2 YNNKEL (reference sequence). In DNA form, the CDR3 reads TGTGCCAGCAGCCGCCCGACGGGGGGGTCCTACGAGCAGTACTTC. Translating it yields CASSRPTGGSYEQYF.

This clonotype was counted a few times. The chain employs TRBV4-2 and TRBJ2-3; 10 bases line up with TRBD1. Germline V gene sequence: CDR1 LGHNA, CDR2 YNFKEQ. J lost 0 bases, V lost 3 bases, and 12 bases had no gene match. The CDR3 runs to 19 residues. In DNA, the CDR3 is TGTGCCAGCAGCCACCTCCCGGGACAGGGGCCTTTTAGCACAGATACGCAGTATTTT. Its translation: CASSHLPGQGPFSTDTQYF.